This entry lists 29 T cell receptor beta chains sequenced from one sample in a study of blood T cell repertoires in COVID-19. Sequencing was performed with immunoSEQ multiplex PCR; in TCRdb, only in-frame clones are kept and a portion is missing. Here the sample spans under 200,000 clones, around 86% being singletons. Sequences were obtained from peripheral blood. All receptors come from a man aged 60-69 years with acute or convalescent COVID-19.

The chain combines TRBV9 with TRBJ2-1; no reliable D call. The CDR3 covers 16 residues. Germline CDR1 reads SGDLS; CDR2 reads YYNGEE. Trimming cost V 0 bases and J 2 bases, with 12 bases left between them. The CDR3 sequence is CASSVAGQMTYNEQFF. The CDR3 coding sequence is TGTGCCAGCAGCGTAGCTGGCCAGATGACCTACAATGAGCAGTTCTTC. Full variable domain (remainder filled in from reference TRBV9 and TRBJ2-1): DSGVTQTPKHLITATGQRVTLRCSPRSGDLSVYWYQQSLDQGLQFLIQYYNGEERAKGNILERFSAQQFPDLHSELNLSSLELGDSALYFCASSVAGQMTYNEQFFGPGTRLTVL.

This chain's CDR3 is CASSSARAGLQQFF. In DNA form, the CDR3 reads TGTGCCAGCAGCTCAGCCAGGGCAGGGCTTCAGCAGTTCTTC. The V and J genes are TRBV11-2 and TRBJ2-1; tentative D call: TRBD1 (5 bases). The CDR3 is 14 residues long. Germline V gene data show CDR1 as SGHAT and CDR2 as FQNNGV. V lost 4 bases, J lost 11 bases, and 18 bases lay in between.

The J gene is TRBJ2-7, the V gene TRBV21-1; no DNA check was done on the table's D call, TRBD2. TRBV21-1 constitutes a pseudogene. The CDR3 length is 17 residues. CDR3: CASIPPRLAPIGCEQYF. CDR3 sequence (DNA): TGTGCCAGCATACCACCCCGTCTAGCGCCTATAGGGTGCGAGCAGTACTTC.

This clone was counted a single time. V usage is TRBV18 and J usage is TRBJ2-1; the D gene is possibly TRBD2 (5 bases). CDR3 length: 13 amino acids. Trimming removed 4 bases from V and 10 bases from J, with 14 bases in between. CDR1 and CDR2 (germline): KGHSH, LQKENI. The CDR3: CASSLLSGNEQFF. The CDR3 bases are TGTGCCAGCTCACTACTTTCGGGGAACGAGCAGTTCTTC.

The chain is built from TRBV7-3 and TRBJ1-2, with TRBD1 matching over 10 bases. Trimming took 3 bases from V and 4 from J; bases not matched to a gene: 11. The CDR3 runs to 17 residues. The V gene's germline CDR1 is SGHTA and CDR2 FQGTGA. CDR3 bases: TGTGCCAGCAGCTTGGCCCCAATGACAGGGGGCGGCTATGGCTACACCTTC. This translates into CASSLAPMTGGGYGYTF.

The CDR3 coding sequence is TGTGCCAGCAGCCAGACGACAGGGTTTGACAGCGAGCAGTACTTC. Its protein product is CASSQTTGFDSEQYF. The chain is built from TRBV3-1 (or the pseudogene TRBV3-2) and TRBJ2-7; 7 bases map to TRBD1. V was pared by 3 bases and J by 6 bases, with 11 bases of the junction left unmatched. The CDR3 contains 15 residues. Germline values: CDR1 LGHDT, CDR2 YNNKEL (reference sequence).

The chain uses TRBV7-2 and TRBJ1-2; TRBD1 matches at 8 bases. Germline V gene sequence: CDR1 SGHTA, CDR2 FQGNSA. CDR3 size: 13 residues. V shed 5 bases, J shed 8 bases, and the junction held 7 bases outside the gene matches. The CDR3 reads CASSLTGAWGYTF. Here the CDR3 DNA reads TGTGCCAGCAGCCTGACAGGGGCTTGGGGCTACACCTTC.

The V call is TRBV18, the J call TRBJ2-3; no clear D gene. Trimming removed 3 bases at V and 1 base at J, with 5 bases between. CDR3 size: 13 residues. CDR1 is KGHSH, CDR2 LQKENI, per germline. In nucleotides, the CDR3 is TGTGCCAGCTCACCCGCGGGCACAGATACGCAGTATTTT. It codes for CASSPAGTDTQYF.

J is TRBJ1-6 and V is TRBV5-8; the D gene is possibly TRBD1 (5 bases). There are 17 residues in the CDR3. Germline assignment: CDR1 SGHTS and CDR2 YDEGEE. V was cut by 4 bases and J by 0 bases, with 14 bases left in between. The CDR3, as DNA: TGTGCCAGCAGCAGCCGGGGGGGGAGCTCCTATAATTCACCCCTCCACTTT. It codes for CASSSRGGSSYNSPLHF.

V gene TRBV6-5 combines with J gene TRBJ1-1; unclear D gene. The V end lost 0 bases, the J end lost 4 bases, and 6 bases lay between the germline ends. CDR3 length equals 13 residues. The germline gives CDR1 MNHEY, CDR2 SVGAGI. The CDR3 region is CASSYSRLTEAFF. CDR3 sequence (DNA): TGTGCCAGCAGTTACTCGAGACTCACTGAAGCTTTCTTT.

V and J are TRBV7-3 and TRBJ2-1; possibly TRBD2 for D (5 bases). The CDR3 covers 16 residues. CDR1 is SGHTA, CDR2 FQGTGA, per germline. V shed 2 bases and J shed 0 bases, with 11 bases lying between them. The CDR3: CASSLGSVSSYNEQFF. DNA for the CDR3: TGTGCCAGCAGCTTAGGTAGCGTGAGCTCCTACAATGAGCAGTTCTTC. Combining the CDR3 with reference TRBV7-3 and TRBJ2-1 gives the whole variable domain GAGVSQTPSNKVTEKGKYVELRCDPISGHTALYWYRQSLGQGPEFLIYFQGTGAADDSGLPNDRFFAVRPEGSVSTLKIQRTERGDSAVYLCASSLGSVSSYNEQFFGPGTRLTVL.

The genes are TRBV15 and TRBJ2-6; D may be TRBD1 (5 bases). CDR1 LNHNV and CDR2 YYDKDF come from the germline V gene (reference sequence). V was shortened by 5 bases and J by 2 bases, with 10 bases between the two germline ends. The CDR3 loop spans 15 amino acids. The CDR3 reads CATSGLGAGANVLTF. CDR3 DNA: TGTGCCACCAGCGGTCTAGGGGCTGGGGCCAACGTCCTGACTTTC. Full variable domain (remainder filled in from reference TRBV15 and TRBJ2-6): DAMVIQNPRYQVTQFGKPVTLSCSQTLNHNVMYWYQQKSSQAPKLLFHYYDKDFNNEADTPDNFQSRRPNTSFCFLDIRSPGLGDTAMYLCATSGLGAGANVLTFGAGSRLTVL.

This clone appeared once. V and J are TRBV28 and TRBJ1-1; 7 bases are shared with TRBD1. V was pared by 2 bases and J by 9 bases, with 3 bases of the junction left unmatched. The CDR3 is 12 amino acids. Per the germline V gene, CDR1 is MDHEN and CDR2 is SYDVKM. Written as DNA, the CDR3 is TGTGCCAGCAGTTTACCGGGACAGCAAGCTTTCTTT. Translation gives CASSLPGQQAFF. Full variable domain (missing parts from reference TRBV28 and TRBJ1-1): DVKVTQSSRYLVKRTGEKVFLECVQDMDHENMFWYRQDPGLGLRLIYFSYDVKMKEKGDIPEGYSVSREKKERFSLILESASTNQTSMYLCASSLPGQQAFFGQGTRLTVV.

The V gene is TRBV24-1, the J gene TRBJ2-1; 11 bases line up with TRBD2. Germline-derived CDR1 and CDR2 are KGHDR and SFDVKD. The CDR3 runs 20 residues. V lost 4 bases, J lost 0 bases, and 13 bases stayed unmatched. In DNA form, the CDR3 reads TGTGCCACCAGTGACCGAATGACTAGCGGGATGGGTTACTCCTACAATGAGCAGTTCTTC. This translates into CATSDRMTSGMGYSYNEQFF.

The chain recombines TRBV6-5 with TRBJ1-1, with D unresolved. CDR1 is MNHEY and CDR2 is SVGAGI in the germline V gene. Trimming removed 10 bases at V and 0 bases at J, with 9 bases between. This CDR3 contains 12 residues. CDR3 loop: CATHGLNTEAFF. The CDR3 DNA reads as TGTGCCACCCACGGGTTGAACACTGAAGCTTTCTTT.

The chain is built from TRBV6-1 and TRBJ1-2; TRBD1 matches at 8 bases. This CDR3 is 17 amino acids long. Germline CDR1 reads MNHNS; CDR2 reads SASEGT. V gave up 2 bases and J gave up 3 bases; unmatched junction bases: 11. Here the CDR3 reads CASSEYGRTGTYYGYTF. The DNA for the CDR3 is TGTGCCAGCAGTGAATACGGAAGGACAGGGACGTACTATGGCTACACCTTC.

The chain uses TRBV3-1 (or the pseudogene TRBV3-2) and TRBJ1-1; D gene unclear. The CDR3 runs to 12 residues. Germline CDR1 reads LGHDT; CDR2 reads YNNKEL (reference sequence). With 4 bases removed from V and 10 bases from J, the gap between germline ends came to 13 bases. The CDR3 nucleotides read TGTGCCAGCAGCCTGGACGGGAGGGTAGCTTTCTTT. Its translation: CASSLDGRVAFF.

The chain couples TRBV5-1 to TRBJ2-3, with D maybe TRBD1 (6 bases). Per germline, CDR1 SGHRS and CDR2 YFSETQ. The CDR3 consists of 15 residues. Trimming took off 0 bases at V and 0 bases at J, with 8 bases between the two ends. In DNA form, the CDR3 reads TGCGCCAGCAGCTTGGATGGACAGAGCACAGATACGCAGTATTTT. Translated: CASSLDGQSTDTQYF.

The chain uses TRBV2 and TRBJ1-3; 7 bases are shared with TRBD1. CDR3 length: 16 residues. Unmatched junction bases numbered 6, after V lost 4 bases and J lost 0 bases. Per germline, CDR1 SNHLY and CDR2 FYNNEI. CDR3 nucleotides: TGTGCCAGCAGTGCCTTGAGGGGGCCCTCTGGAAACACCATATATTTT. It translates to CASSALRGPSGNTIYF.

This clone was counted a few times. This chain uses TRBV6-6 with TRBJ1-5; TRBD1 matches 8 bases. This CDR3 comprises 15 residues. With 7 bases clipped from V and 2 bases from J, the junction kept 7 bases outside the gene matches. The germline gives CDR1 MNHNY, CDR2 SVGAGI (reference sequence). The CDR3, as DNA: TGTGCCAGCAATTTACAGGGGGGTGGCAATCAGCCCCAGCATTTT. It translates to CASNLQGGGNQPQHF.

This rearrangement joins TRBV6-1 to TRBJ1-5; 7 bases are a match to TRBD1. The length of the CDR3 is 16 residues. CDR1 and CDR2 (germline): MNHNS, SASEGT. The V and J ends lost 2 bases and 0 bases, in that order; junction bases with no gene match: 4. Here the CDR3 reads CASSERPGGSNQPQHF. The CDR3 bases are TGTGCCAGCAGTGAAAGGCCAGGGGGTAGCAATCAGCCCCAGCATTTT.

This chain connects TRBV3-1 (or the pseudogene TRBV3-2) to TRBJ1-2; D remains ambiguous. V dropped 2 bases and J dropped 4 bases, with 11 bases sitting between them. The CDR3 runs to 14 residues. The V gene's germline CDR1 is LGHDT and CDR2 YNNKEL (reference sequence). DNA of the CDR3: TGTGCCAGCAGCCAACGTGGGCAAGCCTATGGCTACACCTTC. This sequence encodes CASSQRGQAYGYTF.

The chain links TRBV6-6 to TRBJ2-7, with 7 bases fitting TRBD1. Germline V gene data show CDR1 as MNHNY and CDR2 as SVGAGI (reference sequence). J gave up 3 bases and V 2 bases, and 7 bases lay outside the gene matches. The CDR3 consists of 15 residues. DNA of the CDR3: TGTGCCAGCAGTTACGGGGGACAGCTGAACTACGAGCAGTACTTC. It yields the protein CASSYGGQLNYEQYF.

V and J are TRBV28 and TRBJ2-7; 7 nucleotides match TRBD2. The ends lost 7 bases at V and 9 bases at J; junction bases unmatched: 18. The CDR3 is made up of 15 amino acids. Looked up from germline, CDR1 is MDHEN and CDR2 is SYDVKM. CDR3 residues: CASIPAEPSGGGQYF. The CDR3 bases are TGTGCCAGCATCCCCGCCGAGCCCTCTGGCGGGGGGCAGTACTTC.

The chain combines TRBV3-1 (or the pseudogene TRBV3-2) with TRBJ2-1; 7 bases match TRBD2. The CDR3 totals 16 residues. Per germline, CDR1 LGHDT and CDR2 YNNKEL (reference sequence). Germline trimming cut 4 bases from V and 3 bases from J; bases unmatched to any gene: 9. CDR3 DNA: TGTGCCAGCAGCCCCTCCGGGACTATACTCTACAATGAGCAGTTCTTC. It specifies CASSPSGTILYNEQFF.

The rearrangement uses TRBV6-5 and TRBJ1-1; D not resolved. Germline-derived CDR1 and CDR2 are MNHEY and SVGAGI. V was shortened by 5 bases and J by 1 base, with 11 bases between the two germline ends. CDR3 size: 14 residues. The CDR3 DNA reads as TGTGCCAGCAGTACCCTTGACAAGAACACTGAAGCTTTCTTT. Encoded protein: CASSTLDKNTEAFF.

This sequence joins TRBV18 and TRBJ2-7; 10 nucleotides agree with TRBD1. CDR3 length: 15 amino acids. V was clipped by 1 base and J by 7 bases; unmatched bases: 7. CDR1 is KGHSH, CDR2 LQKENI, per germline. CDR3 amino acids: CASSPRDRGAREQYF. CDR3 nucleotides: TGTGCCAGCTCACCACGGGACAGGGGTGCTAGGGAGCAGTACTTC.

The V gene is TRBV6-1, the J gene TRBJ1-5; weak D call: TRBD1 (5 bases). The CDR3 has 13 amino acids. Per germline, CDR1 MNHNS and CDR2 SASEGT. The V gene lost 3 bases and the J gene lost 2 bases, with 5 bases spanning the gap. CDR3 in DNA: TGTGCCAGCAGTGACAGGGGCAATCAGCCCCAGCATTTT. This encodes CASSDRGNQPQHF.

The CDR3 loop reads CASSQLPSGTGGYEQYF. CDR3 bases: TGCGCCAGCAGCCAGCTTCCCTCCGGGACAGGGGGTTACGAGCAGTACTTC. This sequence joins TRBV4-1 and TRBJ2-7; 11 bases agree with TRBD1. V gave up 3 bases and J gave up 4 bases; unmatched junction bases: 11. Germline CDR1 MGHRA, CDR2 YSYEKL. The CDR3 covers 17 residues.